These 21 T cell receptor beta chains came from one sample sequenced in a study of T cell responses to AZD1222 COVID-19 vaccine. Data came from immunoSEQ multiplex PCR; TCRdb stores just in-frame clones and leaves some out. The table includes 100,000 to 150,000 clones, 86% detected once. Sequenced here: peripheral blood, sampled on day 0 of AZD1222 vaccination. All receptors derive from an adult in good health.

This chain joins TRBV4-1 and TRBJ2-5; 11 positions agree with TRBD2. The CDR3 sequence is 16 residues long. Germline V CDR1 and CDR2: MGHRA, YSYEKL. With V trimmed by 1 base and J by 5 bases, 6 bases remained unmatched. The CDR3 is CASSQAGPSGRETQYF. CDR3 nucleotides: TGCGCCAGCAGCCAAGCCGGGCCTAGCGGGAGGGAGACCCAGTACTTC.

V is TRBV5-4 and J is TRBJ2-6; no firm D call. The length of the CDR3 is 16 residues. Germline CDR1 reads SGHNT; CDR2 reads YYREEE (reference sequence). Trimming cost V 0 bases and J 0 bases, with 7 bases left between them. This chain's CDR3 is CASSLDRVSGANVLTF. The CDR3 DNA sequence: TGTGCCAGCAGCTTGGATAGGGTCTCTGGGGCCAACGTCCTGACTTTC.

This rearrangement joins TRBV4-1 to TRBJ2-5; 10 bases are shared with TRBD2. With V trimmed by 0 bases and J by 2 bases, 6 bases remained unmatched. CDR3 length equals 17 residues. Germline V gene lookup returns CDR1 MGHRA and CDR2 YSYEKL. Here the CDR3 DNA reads TGCGCCAGCAGCCAAGATCGAAGCGGGAGGGTTCAAGAGACCCAGTACTTC. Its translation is CASSQDRSGRVQETQYF.

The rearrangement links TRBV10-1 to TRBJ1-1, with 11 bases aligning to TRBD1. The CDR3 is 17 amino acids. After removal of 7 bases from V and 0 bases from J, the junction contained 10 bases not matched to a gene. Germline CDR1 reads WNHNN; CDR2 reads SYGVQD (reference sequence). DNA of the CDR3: TGCGCCAGCACTAACACCGGGACAGGGGGGGTGAACACTGAAGCTTTCTTT. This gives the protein CASTNTGTGGVNTEAFF.

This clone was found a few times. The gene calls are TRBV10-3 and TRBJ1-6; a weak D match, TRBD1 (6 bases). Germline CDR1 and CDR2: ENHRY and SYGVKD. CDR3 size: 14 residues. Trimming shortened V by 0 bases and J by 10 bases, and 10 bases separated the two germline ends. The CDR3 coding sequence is TGTGCCATCAGTGAGTCGAGGGGGGAGTCACCCCTCCACTTT. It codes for CAISESRGESPLHF.

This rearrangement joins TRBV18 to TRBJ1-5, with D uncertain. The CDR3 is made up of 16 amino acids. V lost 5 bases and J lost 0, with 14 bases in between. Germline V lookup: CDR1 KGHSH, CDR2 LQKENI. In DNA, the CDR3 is TGTGCCAGCTCAGGGAACGGCCCCTATAGCAATCAGCCCCAGCATTTT. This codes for CASSGNGPYSNQPQHF.

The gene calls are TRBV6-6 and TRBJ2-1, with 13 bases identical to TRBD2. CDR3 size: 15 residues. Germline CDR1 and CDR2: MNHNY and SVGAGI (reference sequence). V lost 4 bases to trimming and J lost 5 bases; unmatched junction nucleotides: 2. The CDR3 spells CASSFTSGGDNEQFF. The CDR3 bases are TGTGCCAGCAGTTTCACTAGCGGGGGGGACAATGAGCAGTTCTTC.

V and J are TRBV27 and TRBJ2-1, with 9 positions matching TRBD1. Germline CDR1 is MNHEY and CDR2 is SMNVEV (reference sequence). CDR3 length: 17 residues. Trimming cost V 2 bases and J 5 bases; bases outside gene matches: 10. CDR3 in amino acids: CASSLRPAGQGNNEQFF. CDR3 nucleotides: TGTGCCAGCAGTTTACGACCAGCGGGACAGGGAAACAATGAGCAGTTCTTC.

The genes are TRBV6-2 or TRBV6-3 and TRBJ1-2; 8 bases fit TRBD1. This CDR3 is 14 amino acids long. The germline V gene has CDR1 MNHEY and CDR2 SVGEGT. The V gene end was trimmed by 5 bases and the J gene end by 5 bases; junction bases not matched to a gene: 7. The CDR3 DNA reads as TGTGCCAGCAGTCAGGACAGGGACGGATATGGCTACACCTTC. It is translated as CASSQDRDGYGYTF.

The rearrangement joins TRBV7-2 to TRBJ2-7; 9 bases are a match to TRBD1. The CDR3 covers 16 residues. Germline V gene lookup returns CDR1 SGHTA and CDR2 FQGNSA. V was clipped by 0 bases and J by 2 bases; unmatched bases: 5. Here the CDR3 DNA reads TGTGCCAGCAGCTTAGCATGGGACAGGGTGGCCTACGAGCAGTACTTC. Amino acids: CASSLAWDRVAYEQYF. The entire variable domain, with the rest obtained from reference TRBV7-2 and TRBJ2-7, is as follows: GAGVSQSPSNKVTEKGKDVELRCDPISGHTALYWYRQSLGQGLEFLIYFQGNSAPDKSGLPSDRFSAERTGGSVSTLTIQRTQQEDSAVYLCASSLAWDRVAYEQYFGPGTRLTVT.

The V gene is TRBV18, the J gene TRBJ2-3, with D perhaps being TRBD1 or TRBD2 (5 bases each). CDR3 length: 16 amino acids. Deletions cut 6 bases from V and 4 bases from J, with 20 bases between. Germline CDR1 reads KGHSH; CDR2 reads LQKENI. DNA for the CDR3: TGTGCCAGCTCTCAAAAATGGGACCCCGGGGCAGATACGCAGTATTTT. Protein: CASSQKWDPGADTQYF.

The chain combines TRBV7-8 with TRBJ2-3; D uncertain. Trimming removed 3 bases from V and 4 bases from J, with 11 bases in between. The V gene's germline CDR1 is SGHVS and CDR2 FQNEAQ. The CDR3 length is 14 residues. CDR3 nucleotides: TGTGCCAGCAGCTTCGGCCGTCGCGCAGATACGCAGTATTTT. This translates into CASSFGRRADTQYF.

Here the CDR3 reads CASSPTRGGYEQYF. CDR3 in DNA: TGTGCCAGCAGCCCGACTAGAGGGGGGTACGAGCAGTACTTC. The chain links TRBV13 to TRBJ2-7, with D perhaps given as TRBD1 or TRBD2 (6 bases each). CDR3 length: 14 residues. Trimming removed 5 bases from V and 4 bases from J, with 15 bases in between. Germline CDR1 reads PRHDT; CDR2 reads FYEKMQ (reference sequence).

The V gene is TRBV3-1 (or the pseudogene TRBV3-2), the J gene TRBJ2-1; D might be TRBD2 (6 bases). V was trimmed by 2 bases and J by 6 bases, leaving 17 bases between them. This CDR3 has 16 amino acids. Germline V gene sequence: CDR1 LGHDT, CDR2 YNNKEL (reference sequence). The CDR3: CASSQSRDWSSNEQFF. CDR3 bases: TGTGCCAGCAGCCAAAGCCGGGACTGGAGCAGCAATGAGCAGTTCTTC.

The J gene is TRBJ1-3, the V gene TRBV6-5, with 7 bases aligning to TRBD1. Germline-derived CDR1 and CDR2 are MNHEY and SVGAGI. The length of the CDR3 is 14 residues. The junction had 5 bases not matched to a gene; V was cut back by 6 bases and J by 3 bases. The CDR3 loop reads CASRPDRDGNTIYF. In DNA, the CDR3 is TGTGCCAGCAGGCCCGACAGGGATGGAAACACCATATATTTT.

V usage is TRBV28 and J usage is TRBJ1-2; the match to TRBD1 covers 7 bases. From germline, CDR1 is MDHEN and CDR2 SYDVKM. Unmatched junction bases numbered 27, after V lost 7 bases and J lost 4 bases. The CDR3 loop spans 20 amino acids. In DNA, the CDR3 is TGTGCCAGCATGTCCCTAGGGACAGATCTAATGGGGATAACTATCTATGGCTACACCTTC. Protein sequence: CASMSLGTDLMGITIYGYTF.

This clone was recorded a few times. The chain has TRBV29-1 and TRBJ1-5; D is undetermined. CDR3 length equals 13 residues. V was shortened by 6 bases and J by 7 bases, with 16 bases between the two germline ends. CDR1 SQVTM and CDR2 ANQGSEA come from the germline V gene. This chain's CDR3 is CSVAHTTRQPQHF. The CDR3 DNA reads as TGCAGCGTCGCTCATACGACTCGGCAGCCCCAGCATTTT.

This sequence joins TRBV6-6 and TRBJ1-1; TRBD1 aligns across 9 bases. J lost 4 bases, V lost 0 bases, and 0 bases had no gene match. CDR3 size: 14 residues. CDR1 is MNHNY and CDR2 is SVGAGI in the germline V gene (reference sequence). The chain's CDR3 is CASSYSDRGTEAFF. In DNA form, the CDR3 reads TGTGCCAGCAGTTACTCGGACAGGGGCACTGAAGCTTTCTTT.

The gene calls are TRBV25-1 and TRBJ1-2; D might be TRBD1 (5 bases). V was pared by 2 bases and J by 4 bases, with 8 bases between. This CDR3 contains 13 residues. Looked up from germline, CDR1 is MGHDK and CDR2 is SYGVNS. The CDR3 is CASSEQGAYGYTF. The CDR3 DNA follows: TGTGCCAGCAGTGAACAGGGTGCCTATGGCTACACCTTC.

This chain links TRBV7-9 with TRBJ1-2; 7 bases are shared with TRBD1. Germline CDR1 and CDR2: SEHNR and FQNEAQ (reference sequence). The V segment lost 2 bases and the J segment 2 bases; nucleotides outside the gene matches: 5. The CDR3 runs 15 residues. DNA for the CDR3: TGTGCCAGCAGCTTACCCGAGACAGGGAACTATGGCTACACCTTC. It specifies CASSLPETGNYGYTF.

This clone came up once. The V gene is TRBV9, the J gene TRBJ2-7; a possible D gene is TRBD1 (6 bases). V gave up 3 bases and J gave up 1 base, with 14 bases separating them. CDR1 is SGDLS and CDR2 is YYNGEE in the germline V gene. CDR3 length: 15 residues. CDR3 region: CASSGGSGVSYEQYF. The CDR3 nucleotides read TGTGCCAGCAGCGGGGGGTCAGGGGTTTCCTACGAGCAGTACTTC.